This T cell receptor (beta chain) stems from a study of cytomegalovirus exposure and HLA in healthy donors (dated by TCRdb to about 2017). About the full investigation: A later analysis indicated that the 100 to 150 validation repertoires were generated on the platform also employed for the approximately 700 repertoires of the first cohort. Along with the approximately 700-subject first cohort, a separate validation cohort of some 130 different subjects was used. The study combined high-throughput TCR immunosequencing, statistical association of individual TCRs with disease status, and machine learning to predict cytomegalovirus infection status. The study was designed to test whether signatures of past pathogen exposure could be identified by cataloging public T cell receptors. Here is what the overall study found, with its caveats: In vitro tests confirmed that three of the cytomegalovirus-associated TCR beta chains recognize cytomegalovirus antigens. The classifier was reported to diagnose cytomegalovirus status with high specificity and sensitivity in both the original cohort and the validation cohort. It was suggested by the authors that the approach could potentially be generalized to other disease states and immunological phenotypes. All 120 or so repertoires were used to score co-occurrence in the validation cohort in a later analysis, because that analysis had no HLA typing for the cohort. Most TCR sequences were seen in very few donors, while some public TCRs were found in many individuals. In the study, some 160 TCR beta chains were listed as associated with cytomegalovirus. Of the cluster scores, roughly 95% were above 0 in a later analysis, which found that TCRs clustered in the first cohort also tended to co-occur in the 110 or so validation repertoires.

Libraries were built with the immunoSEQ multiplex PCR assay. Processing in the source paper ran as follows. A statistical classification framework was built to diagnose cytomegalovirus status from the catalog of TCR beta chain sequences. This immuneACCESS table, as held by TCRdb, lists in-frame sequences with V and J called but not all clones. Of the missing ones, under half trace to an unresolved V gene in checked studies; the others have no known cause. V, J and clone size derive from that table, while D and trimming were established from the DNA sequence. Across this sample there are about 67,000 clones, with 94% seen only once. The ten largest account for about 0.63% of the sample. Donors formed part of the validation cohort, which comprised 120 subjects and was distinct from the first cohort of under 850 subjects. On this clone itself: This clone's antigen is unknown. Qualities for individual bases were not recorded, and no much larger clone is one base off.

The CDR3 starts with the cysteine, ends with the phenylalanine, and has 11 residues. Just the 33-base CDR3 DNA is kept, in frame starting at base 1. CDR1 and CDR2 are read off the germline V gene (reference sequence) as DFQATT and SNEGSKA. V is reduced by 7 bases and J by 3 bases, leaving a spacing of 10 bases between them. Recombination joined TRBV20-1 with TRBJ2-7, with the identity of the D gene unclear. The receptor's source is a young woman in good health and CMV-seronegative. The sample consisted of PBMCs. CDR3 reads: CSEGSGYEQYF. The bases read TGCAGTGAAGGTTCGGGCTACGAGCAGTACTTC.